This T cell receptor (beta chain) was identified during a study of shared clonotypes between healthy human individuals. Study details: Each donor had three CD4 naive, three CD4 memory, two CD8 naive and one CD8 memory plate. Study observations and caveats: With several donors compared, about 5.2% of naive CD4 clonotypes were shared.

The naive CD8 fraction comprised CD45RO-negative cells positively selected for CCR7 and excluded terminally differentiated effector memory CD45RA+ cells. Assay: immunoSEQ multiplex PCR; the TCRdb copy retains only in-frame clones and omits some. This table holds about 2.1 million clones, 80% to 95% found once. In regard to this clone: Its antigen is still unknown. Other DNA sequences in the sample encode the same CDR3.

CDR1 MNHNY and CDR2 SVGAGI come from the germline V gene (reference sequence). Trimming took off 0 bases at V and 6 bases at J, with 12 bases between the two ends. CDR3 size: 14 residues. The source of this sequence is a man aged 18 to 30 in good health. Some clones in this sample may be carry-over from other donors' samples. The sequencing input was naive CD8+ T cells from PBMCs. The rearrangement uses TRBV6-6 and TRBJ2-7; D not resolved. The CDR3 loop is CASSYSGGPSEQYF. The CDR3 coding sequence is TGTGCCAGCAGTTACTCTGGCGGCCCCTCCGAGCAGTACTTC.